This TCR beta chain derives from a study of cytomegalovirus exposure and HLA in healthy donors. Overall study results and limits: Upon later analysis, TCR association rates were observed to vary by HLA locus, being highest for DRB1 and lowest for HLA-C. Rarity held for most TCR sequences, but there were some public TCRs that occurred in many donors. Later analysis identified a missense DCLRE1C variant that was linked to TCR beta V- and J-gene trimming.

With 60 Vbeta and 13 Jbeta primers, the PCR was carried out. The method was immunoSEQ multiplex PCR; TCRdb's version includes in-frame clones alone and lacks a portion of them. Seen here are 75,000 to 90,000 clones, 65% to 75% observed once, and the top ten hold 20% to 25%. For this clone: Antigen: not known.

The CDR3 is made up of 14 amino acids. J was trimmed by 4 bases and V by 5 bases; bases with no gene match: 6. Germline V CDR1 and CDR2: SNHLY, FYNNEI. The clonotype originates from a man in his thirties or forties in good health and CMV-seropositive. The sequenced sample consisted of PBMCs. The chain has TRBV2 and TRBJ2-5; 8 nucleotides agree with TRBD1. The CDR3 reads CASSLRTGRETQYF. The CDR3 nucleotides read TGTGCCAGCAGTCTCCGGACAGGGAGAGAGACCCAGTACTTC. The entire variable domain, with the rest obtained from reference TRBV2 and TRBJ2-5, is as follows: EPEVTQTPSHQVTQMGQEVILRCVPISNHLYFYWYRQILGQKVEFLVSFYNNEISEKSEIFDDQFSVERPDGSNFTLKIRSTKLEDSAMYFCASSLRTGRETQYFGPGTRLLVL.